This T cell receptor beta chain was sequenced for a study of T cell repertoires in cytomegalovirus infection. MiXCR was run by TCRdb on the reads, yielding one entry per CDR3 protein. This sample has approximately 500,000 distinct CDR3 sequences; about 10% occur once, and the top ten carry more than 8.5%. This CDR3 spans 11 amino acids. Germline CDR1 reads SQVTM; CDR2 reads ANQGSEA. The V gene lost 4 bases and the J gene lost 4 bases, with 5 bases spanning the gap. This receptor was taken from a human donor in good health (CMV status not recorded). Some clones in this sample may be carry-over from other donors' samples. The V call is TRBV29-1, the J call TRBJ1-3; D is undetermined. Sequenced: PBMCs. The CDR3 DNA sequence: TGCAGCGTTGGGCAGGGAAACACCATATATTTT. Amino acid sequence: CSVGQGNTIYF.